Below are 21 T cell receptor beta chains sequenced from a single sample in a study of blood T cell repertoires in COVID-19. TCRdb's copy holds only in-frame clones and misses some; the assay was immunoSEQ multiplex PCR. The repertoire consists of about 200,000 clones, with about 82% occurring once and the leading ten covering 4.5% to 7%. The sequencing sample was made of PBMCs or T cells enriched from blood (not recorded which). The source of these receptors is a man aged 40-49 years with acute COVID-19.

This chain uses TRBV6-5 with TRBJ2-7; tentatively, D is TRBD1 (6 bases). This CDR3 is built from 15 residues. Per the germline V gene, CDR1 is MNHEY and CDR2 is SVGAGI. V was trimmed by 8 bases and J by 3 bases, leaving 20 bases between them. The CDR3 nucleotides read TGTGCCAGCGTTACCGTTGGGGGACATAGCTACGAGCAGTACTTC. Translation gives CASVTVGGHSYEQYF.

The rearrangement uses TRBV4-1 and TRBJ1-6; D is undetermined. V lost 3 bases and J 0 bases, leaving 9 bases between the germline ends. Germline assignment: CDR1 MGHRA and CDR2 YSYEKL. The CDR3 consists of 16 residues. This chain's CDR3 is CASSQNPSSYNSPLHF. CDR3 nucleotide sequence: TGCGCCAGCAGCCAGAACCCCAGCTCCTATAATTCACCCCTCCACTTT.

This clone was detected only a few times. This chain uses TRBV19 with TRBJ1-1; D is perhaps TRBD1 (5 bases). The CDR3 sequence is 14 residues long. Germline V gene data show CDR1 as LNHDA and CDR2 as SQIVND (reference sequence). Trimming took off 3 bases at V and 4 bases at J, with 12 bases between the two ends. CDR3 sequence (DNA): TGTGCCAGTAGTATGCGGGCGGGGGGCACTGAAGCTTTCTTT. This gives the protein CASSMRAGGTEAFF.

In nucleotides, the CDR3 is TGTGCCAGCAGTCCGCTAGGATCGGGACTCACCGGGGAGCTGTTTTTT. Translating it yields CASSPLGSGLTGELFF. The chain carries TRBV11-2 and TRBJ2-2, with D possibly being TRBD2 (6 bases). The V gene lost 6 bases and the J gene lost 4 bases, with 18 bases spanning the gap. This CDR3 spans 16 amino acids. Germline values: CDR1 SGHAT, CDR2 FQNNGV. The full variable domain, completed using reference TRBV11-2 and TRBJ2-2, is EAGVAQSPRYKIIEKRQSVAFWCNPISGHATLYWYQQILGQGPKLLIQFQNNGVVDDSQLPKDRFSAERLKGVDSTLKIQPAKLEDSAVYLCASSPLGSGLTGELFFGEGSRLTVL.

V usage is TRBV24-1 and J usage is TRBJ2-7; D possibly corresponds to TRBD2 (6 bases). CDR3 length equals 13 residues. Trimming pared 4 bases from V and 2 bases from J, leaving 8 bases between. Germline values: CDR1 KGHDR, CDR2 SFDVKD. The CDR3 region has the DNA TGTGCCACCAGTGAGGCGGGGACCTACGAGCAGTACTTC. Translation gives CATSEAGTYEQYF.

This clone has just a few counts. J is TRBJ2-1 and V is TRBV6-2 or TRBV6-3; 10 bases are shared with TRBD2. The CDR3 covers 17 residues. Losses at the gene ends were 4 bases for V and 2 bases for J; bases not matched to a gene: 8. Germline lookup yields CDR1 MNHEY and CDR2 SVGEGT. The DNA for the CDR3 is TGTGCCAGCAGTTTTGCTAGCGGGAGTATAGCCTACAATGAGCAGTTCTTC. This gives the protein CASSFASGSIAYNEQFF.

J is TRBJ2-2 and V is TRBV9; 8 positions match TRBD2. The length of the CDR3 is 18 residues. V trimming: 2 bases; J trimming: 0 bases; junction bases outside the gene matches: 9. Germline lookup yields CDR1 SGDLS and CDR2 YYNGEE. CDR3 nucleotide sequence: TGTGCCAGCAGCGTTAAGCGGGAGCCGAAATCGAACACCGGGGAGCTGTTTTTT. As protein: CASSVKREPKSNTGELFF.

The V gene is TRBV3-1 (or the pseudogene TRBV3-2), the J gene TRBJ2-1; 7 bases agree with TRBD2. This CDR3 region has 12 residues. After removal of 8 bases from V and 5 bases from J, the junction contained 3 bases not matched to a gene. CDR1 is LGHDT and CDR2 is YNNKEL in the germline V gene (reference sequence). The CDR3 DNA follows: TGTGCCAGCCTAGCGGCTCACAATGAGCAGTTCTTC. Translated: CASLAAHNEQFF.

The chain couples TRBV6-5 to TRBJ2-1; D gene uncertain. The CDR3 loop spans 11 amino acids. The V gene lost 5 bases and the J gene lost 8 bases, with 7 bases spanning the gap. The germline V gene has CDR1 MNHEY and CDR2 SVGAGI. This CDR3 is CASSLLDEQFF. CDR3 nucleotides: TGTGCCAGCAGTCTTCTAGATGAGCAGTTCTTC.

This chain uses TRBV5-4 with TRBJ1-4; TRBD1 is a possible D gene (6 bases). The CDR3 spans 18 residues. Looked up from germline, CDR1 is SGHNT and CDR2 is YYREEE (reference sequence). Trimming removed 6 bases from V and 7 bases from J, with 28 bases in between. CDR3 in amino acids: CASTRKRGQTAVGEKLFF. The CDR3 DNA reads as TGTGCCAGCACACGTAAAAGAGGACAGACCGCGGTGGGTGAAAAACTGTTTTTT.

The J gene is TRBJ1-1, the V gene TRBV7-2, with TRBD1 identical over 9 bases. Trimming removed 4 bases from V and 11 bases from J; junction bases left unmatched: 8. Per the germline V gene, CDR1 is SGHTA and CDR2 is FQGNSA. The CDR3 consists of 13 residues. CDR3 sequence reads: CASSSTGGEGAFF. The CDR3 region has the DNA TGTGCCAGCAGCTCCACAGGGGGCGAAGGGGCTTTCTTT.

The gene calls are TRBV24-1 and TRBJ2-5; 9 positions agree with TRBD2. Germline CDR1 KGHDR, CDR2 SFDVKD. After removal of 6 bases from V and 4 bases from J, the junction contained 8 bases not matched to a gene. This CDR3 is 15 amino acids long. The CDR3: CATSTLAGAGETQYF. The CDR3 coding sequence is TGTGCCACCAGTACTTTAGCGGGAGCCGGAGAGACCCAGTACTTC.

This clone was seen more than once but under ten times. The genes are TRBV18 and TRBJ2-7, with D perhaps TRBD1 (5 bases). The CDR3 length is 13 residues. Deletions cut 5 bases from V and 5 bases from J, with 13 bases between. Germline CDR1 is KGHSH and CDR2 is LQKENI. CDR3 nucleotides: TGTGCCAGCTCAAGCAGGGAAGCTGACGAGCAGTACTTC. It specifies CASSSREADEQYF.

The CDR3 spells CASSLQEIRETQYF. The DNA for the CDR3 is TGCGCCAGCAGCCTACAGGAAATTCGAGAGACCCAGTACTTC. The chain carries TRBV5-1 and TRBJ2-5; a weak D match, TRBD1 (5 bases). The CDR3 runs 14 residues. Germline-derived CDR1 and CDR2 are SGHRS and YFSETQ. The V gene lost 4 bases and the J gene lost 4 bases, with 14 bases spanning the gap.

This clone is a singleton in its sample. The chain combines TRBV2 with TRBJ1-1; 7 nucleotides line up with TRBD1. The V segment lost 4 bases and the J segment 5 bases; nucleotides outside the gene matches: 4. CDR3 size: 13 residues. In germline, CDR1 is SNHLY, CDR2 FYNNEI. CDR3 sequence: CASSGTGQTEAFF. In DNA form, the CDR3 reads TGTGCCAGCAGTGGGACAGGACAGACTGAAGCTTTCTTT.

This clone was observed a single time. The chain recombines TRBV18 with TRBJ2-2; D is unresolved. V was clipped by 3 bases and J by 2 bases, with 7 bases between them. The germline V gene encodes CDR1 KGHSH and CDR2 LQKENI. The CDR3 runs 14 residues. The CDR3, as DNA: TGTGCCAGCTCACCGCAGAAAAACACCGGGGAGCTGTTTTTT. Translated, it gives CASSPQKNTGELFF.

V is TRBV3-1 (or the pseudogene TRBV3-2) and J is TRBJ1-1, with TRBD1 as a possible D gene (6 bases). Trimming stripped 10 bases from V and 3 bases from J, with 12 bases between. Germline CDR1 and CDR2: LGHDT and YNNKEL (reference sequence). This CDR3 spans 12 amino acids. The CDR3 coding sequence is TGTGCCACCGGCAGGGGCTACACTGAAGCTTTCTTT. It yields the protein CATGRGYTEAFF.

This clone showed up just once. This rearrangement joins TRBV9 to TRBJ2-1, with TRBD1 as a possible D gene (6 bases). V was pared by 4 bases and J by 6 bases, with 14 bases between. The CDR3 contains 14 residues. Germline V gene data show CDR1 as SGDLS and CDR2 as YYNGEE. The CDR3 here is CASSLGDIINEQFF. Here the CDR3 DNA reads TGTGCCAGCAGCCTTGGGGACATTATCAATGAGCAGTTCTTC.

V gene TRBV7-2 combines with J gene TRBJ2-7, with 8 nucleotides matching TRBD1. CDR1 SGHTA and CDR2 FQGNSA come from the germline V gene. V shed 3 bases, J shed 7 bases, and the junction held 8 bases outside the gene matches. The CDR3 loop spans 14 amino acids. The CDR3 DNA reads TGTGCCAGCAGCTTCGACAGGGGTAGGAGTGAGCAGTACTTC. Translated: CASSFDRGRSEQYF.

J is TRBJ1-2 and V is TRBV9; a weak D match, TRBD1 (5 bases). The germline CDR1 and CDR2 sequences are SGDLS and YYNGEE. CDR3 length equals 15 residues. The ends were cut back, 3 bases at V and 4 bases at J, with 16 bases in the middle. Written as DNA, the CDR3 is TGTGCCAGCAGCGGTGGTGCGGGGGGATCCTATGGCTACACCTTC. As protein: CASSGGAGGSYGYTF.

This clone was counted only a few times. This rearrangement joins TRBV7-2 to TRBJ1-6; 7 positions match TRBD1. Trimming cost V 1 base and J 10 bases; bases outside gene matches: 7. The CDR3 totals 15 residues. Germline V lookup: CDR1 SGHTA, CDR2 FQGNSA. CDR3 nucleotide sequence: TGTGCCAGCAGCTTAGTGGAGGGGGCGAACTCACCCCTCCACTTT. Its translation is CASSLVEGANSPLHF.